This T cell receptor (beta chain) was observed in a study of blood T cell repertoires in COVID-19 (dated by TCRdb to the early 2020s). Study-wide context: Collaborator samples came from the United States, Italy and Spain and covered acute and convalescent phases of COVID-19. A de-identified subject ID, COVID-19 status, age in years and sex were almost always included in the sample metadata. Deeply sampled blood TCRbeta repertoires from subjects exposed to, actively infected with, or recovered from COVID-19 were included in the dataset. Where available, HLA class I and class II types were taken from metadata supplied by the sample provider and were not determined by assay-based typing. The repertoires were made available in a free public database intended to serve as a resource for research on the immune response to SARS-CoV-2. Samples came from the ongoing ImmuneRACE study (first 160 participants) plus 1,254 subjects from 6 global collaborators. The prospective study material was composed of cDNA or gDNA derived from T cells, B-cell-depleted T cells, or PBMCs. What the authors observed across the whole study: The amount of clinical and demographic metadata varied by source and participant and was provided uncurated.

TCRbeta CDR3 regions were amplified from genomic DNA by means of the immunoSEQ Assay, a bias-controlled multiplex PCR. The original pipeline was this. The number of nucleated cells in each sample was estimated from the amplification of reference gene primers within the assay. To quantify the absolute abundance of each unique TCRbeta CDR3 rearrangement, sequence reads were collapsed and filtered. For each sample, productive Simpson clonality was calculated as the square root of Simpson's diversity index over productive rearrangements. TCRdb provides this immuneACCESS table in a form limited to in-frame rearrangements. Some clones are lacking; in checked studies, under half of them reflect an unresolved V gene, and why the rest are absent is not known. The DNA was the basis for D and trimming; V, J and clone size are from that table. The sample yields about 230,000 clones; around 83% were counted once. The ten largest clonotypes hold 0.98% of the sample.

Whole blood was collected in K2EDTA tubes by collaborating institutions according to the institutions' own protocols. Collaborator samples were shipped for TCRbeta analysis as frozen whole blood, isolated PBMCs, or DNA extracted from either sample type. To note about this clone: The clone's antigen remains unknown. No qualities accompany the bases; no much larger clone lies one base away.

CDR1 and CDR2 (SGHAT, FQNNGV) derive from the germline V gene. The CDR3 sequence holds 14 residues, the cysteine and phenylalanine included. Only CDR3 DNA remains: 42 bases, in frame from the first base. V sheds 5 bases and J sheds 0 bases, leaving 10 bases between their ends. The rearrangement joined TRBV11-2 to TRBJ1-2; the D segment could be TRBD1, given 5 matching bases. The TCR comes from a man aged 35 to 55 with acute or convalescent COVID-19. The sample consisted of peripheral blood. The encoded CDR3 is CASSPQGPNYGYTF. The DNA sequence is given as TGTGCCAGCAGCCCCCAGGGCCCTAACTATGGCTACACCTTC.